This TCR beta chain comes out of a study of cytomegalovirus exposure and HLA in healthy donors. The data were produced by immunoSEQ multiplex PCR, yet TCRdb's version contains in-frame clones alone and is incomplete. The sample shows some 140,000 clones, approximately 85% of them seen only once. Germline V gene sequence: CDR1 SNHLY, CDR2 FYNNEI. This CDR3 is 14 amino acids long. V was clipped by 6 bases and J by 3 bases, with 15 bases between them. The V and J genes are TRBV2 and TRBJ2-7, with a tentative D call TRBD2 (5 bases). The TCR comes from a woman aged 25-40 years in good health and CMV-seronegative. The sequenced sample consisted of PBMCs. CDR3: CASSGVSGNYEQYF. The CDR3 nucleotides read TGTGCCAGCAGCGGGGTCTCGGGCAACTACGAGCAGTACTTC. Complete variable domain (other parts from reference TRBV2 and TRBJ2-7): EPEVTQTPSHQVTQMGQEVILRCVPISNHLYFYWYRQILGQKVEFLVSFYNNEISEKSEIFDDQFSVERPDGSNFTLKIRSTKLEDSAMYFCASSGVSGNYEQYFGPGTRLTVT.